This T cell receptor beta chain was identified in a study of cytomegalovirus exposure and HLA in healthy donors. CDR1 SGHTA and CDR2 FQGNSA come from the germline V gene. The CDR3 spans 13 residues. Trimming took off 4 bases at V and 2 bases at J, with 9 bases between the two ends. The study ran its PCR with 60 Vbeta and 13 Jbeta primers. Clones were sequenced by immunoSEQ multiplex PCR, and TCRdb holds only the in-frame ones, with some missing. The sample lists around 150,000 clones; over 75% were seen once. The chain recombines TRBV7-2 with TRBJ2-7; no clear D. The specimen sequenced was PBMCs. This sequence originates from a man younger than 35 in good health and CMV-seropositive. Here the CDR3 reads CASSSYLAYEQYF. The CDR3 DNA sequence: TGTGCCAGCAGCTCCTATCTGGCCTACGAGCAGTACTTC.